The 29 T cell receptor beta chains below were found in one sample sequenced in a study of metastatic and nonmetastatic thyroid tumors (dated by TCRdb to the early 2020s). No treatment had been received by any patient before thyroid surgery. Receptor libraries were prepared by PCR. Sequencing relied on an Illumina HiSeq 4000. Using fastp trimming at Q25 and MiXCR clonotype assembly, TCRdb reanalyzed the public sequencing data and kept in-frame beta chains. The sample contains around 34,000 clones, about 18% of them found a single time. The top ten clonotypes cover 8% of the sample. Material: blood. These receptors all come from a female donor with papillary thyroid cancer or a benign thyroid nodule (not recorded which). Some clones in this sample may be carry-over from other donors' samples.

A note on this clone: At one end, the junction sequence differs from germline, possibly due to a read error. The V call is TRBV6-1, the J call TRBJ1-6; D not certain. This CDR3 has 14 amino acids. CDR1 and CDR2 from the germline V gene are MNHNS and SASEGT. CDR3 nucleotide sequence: TGTGCCAGTAGTGCAGGCCCCTATAATTCACCCCTCCACTTT. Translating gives CASSAGPYNSPLHF.

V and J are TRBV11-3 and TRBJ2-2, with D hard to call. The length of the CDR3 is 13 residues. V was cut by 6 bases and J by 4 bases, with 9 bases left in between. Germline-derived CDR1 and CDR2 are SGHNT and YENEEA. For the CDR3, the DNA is TGTGCCAGCAGAGTCGCGGTCACCGGGGAGCTGTTTTTT. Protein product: CASRVAVTGELFF.

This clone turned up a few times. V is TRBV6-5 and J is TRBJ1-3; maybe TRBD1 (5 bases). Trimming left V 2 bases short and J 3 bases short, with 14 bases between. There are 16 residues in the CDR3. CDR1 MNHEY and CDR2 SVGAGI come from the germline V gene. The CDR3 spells CASSYGGSGVGNTIYF. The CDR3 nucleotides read TGTGCCAGCAGTTACGGGGGTTCGGGAGTTGGAAACACCATATATTTT.

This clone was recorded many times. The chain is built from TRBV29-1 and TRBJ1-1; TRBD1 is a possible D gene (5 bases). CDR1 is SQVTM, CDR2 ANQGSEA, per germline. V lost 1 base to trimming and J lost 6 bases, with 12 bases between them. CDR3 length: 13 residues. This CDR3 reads CSVEGLGDAEAFF. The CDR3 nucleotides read TGCAGCGTTGAAGGATTGGGGGATGCTGAAGCTTTCTTT. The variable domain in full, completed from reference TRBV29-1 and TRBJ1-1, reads SAVISQKPSRDICQRGTSLTIQCQVDSQVTMMFWYRQQPGQSLTLIATANQGSEATYESGFVIDKFPISRPNLTFSTLTVSNMSPEDSSIYLCSVEGLGDAEAFFGQGTRLTVV.

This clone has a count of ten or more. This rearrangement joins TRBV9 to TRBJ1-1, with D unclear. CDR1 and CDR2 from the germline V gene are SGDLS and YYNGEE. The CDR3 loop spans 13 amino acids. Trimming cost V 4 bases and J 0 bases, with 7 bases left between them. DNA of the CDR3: TGTGCCAGCAGCTCATACATGAACACTGAAGCTTTCTTT. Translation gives CASSSYMNTEAFF.

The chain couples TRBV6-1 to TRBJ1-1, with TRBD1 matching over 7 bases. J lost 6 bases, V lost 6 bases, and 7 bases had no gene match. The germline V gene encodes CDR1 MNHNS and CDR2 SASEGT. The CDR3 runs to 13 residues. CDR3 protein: CASRSDRDAEAFF. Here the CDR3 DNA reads TGTGCCAGCAGATCCGACAGGGACGCTGAAGCTTTCTTT.

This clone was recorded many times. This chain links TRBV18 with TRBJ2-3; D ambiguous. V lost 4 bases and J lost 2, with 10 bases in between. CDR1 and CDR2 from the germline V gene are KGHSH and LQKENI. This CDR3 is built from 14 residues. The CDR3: CASSLSSDTDTQYF. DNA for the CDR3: TGTGCCAGCTCACTAAGCAGTGACACAGATACGCAGTATTTT.

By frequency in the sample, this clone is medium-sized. The CDR3 DNA sequence: TGCAGTGCTAGAGATTGGGCAGGGATCACAGATACGCAGTATTTT. It translates to CSARDWAGITDTQYF. The V and J genes are TRBV20-1 and TRBJ2-3, with D tentatively TRBD1 (5 bases). The ends were cut back, 0 bases at V and 2 bases at J, with 12 bases in the middle. Germline CDR1 reads DFQATT; CDR2 reads SNEGSKA (reference sequence). This CDR3 contains 15 residues.

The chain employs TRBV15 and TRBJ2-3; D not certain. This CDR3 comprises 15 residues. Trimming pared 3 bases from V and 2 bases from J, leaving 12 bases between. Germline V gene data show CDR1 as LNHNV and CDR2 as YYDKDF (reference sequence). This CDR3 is CATSSPRTDTDTQYF. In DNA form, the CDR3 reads TGTGCCACCAGCAGCCCCAGGACCGACACAGATACGCAGTATTTT.

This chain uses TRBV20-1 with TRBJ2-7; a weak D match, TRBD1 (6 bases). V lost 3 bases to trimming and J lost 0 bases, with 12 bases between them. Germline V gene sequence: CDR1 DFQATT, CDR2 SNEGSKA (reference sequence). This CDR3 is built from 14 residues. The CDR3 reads CSARDSGTSYEQYF. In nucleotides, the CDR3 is TGCAGTGCTAGGGACAGCGGAACCTCCTACGAGCAGTACTTC.

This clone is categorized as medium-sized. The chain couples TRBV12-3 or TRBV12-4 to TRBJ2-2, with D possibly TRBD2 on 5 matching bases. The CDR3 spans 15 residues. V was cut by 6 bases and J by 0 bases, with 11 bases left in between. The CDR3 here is CASSRRGSNTGELFF. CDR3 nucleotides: TGTGCCAGCAGCCGCCGCGGGTCGAACACCGGGGAGCTGTTTTTT.

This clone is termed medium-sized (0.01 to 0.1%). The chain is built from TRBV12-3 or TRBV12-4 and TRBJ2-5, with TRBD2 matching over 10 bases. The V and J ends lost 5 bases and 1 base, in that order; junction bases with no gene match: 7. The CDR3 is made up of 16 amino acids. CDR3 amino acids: CASSESGGAPQETQYF. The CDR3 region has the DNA TGTGCCAGCAGTGAGAGCGGGGGGGCGCCCCAAGAGACCCAGTACTTC.

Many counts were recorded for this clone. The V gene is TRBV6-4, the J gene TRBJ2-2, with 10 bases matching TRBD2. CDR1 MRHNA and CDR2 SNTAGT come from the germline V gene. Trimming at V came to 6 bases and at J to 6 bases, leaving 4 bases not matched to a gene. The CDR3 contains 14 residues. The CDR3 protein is CASSRLAGAGELFF. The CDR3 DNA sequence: TGTGCCAGCAGCCGCCTAGCGGGGGCCGGGGAGCTGTTTTTT.

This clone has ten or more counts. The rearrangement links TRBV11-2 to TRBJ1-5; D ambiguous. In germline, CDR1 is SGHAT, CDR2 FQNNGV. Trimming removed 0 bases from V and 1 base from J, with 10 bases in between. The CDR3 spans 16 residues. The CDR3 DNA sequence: TGTGCCAGCAGCTTAGATTCGGGTGGGAGCAATCAGCCCCAGCATTTT. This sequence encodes CASSLDSGGSNQPQHF. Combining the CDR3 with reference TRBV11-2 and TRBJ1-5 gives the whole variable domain EAGVAQSPRYKIIEKRQSVAFWCNPISGHATLYWYQQILGQGPKLLIQFQNNGVVDDSQLPKDRFSAERLKGVDSTLKIQPAKLEDSAVYLCASSLDSGGSNQPQHFGDGTRLSIL.

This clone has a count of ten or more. Here the CDR3 DNA reads TGCAGTGCTAAAACCGGGACTTTCGCAGATACGCAGTATTTT. Translation gives CSAKTGTFADTQYF. J is TRBJ2-3 and V is TRBV20-1; TRBD2 might be the D (6 bases). Germline assignment: CDR1 DFQATT and CDR2 SNEGSKA (reference sequence). V lost 4 bases to trimming and J lost 4 bases, with 15 bases between them. The CDR3 length is 14 residues.

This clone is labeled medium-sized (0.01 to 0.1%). CDR3 sequence: CASSLQGPDTQYF. CDR3 DNA sequence: TGTGCCAGCAGCCTACAGGGGCCAGATACGCAGTATTTT. This chain joins TRBV3-1 and TRBJ2-3; 7 nucleotides line up with TRBD1. CDR3 length equals 13 residues. CDR1 LGHDT and CDR2 YNNKEL come from the germline V gene (reference sequence). With V trimmed by 4 bases and J by 4 bases, 2 bases remained unmatched.

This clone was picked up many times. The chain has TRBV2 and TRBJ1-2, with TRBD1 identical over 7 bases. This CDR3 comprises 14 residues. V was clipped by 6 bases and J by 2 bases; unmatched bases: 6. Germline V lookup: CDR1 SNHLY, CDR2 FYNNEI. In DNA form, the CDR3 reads TGTGCCAGCAGCCGGACAGGACTCAACTATGGCTACACCTTC. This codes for CASSRTGLNYGYTF.

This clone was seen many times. The CDR3 loop is CASSIQGQGYSNQPQHF. The DNA of the CDR3 is TGTGCCAGTAGTATCCAGGGACAGGGCTATAGCAATCAGCCCCAGCATTTT. The chain joins TRBV19 to TRBJ1-5, with 9 bases fitting TRBD1. Germline V lookup: CDR1 LNHDA, CDR2 SQIVND (reference sequence). The CDR3 covers 17 residues. V trimming: 3 bases; J trimming: 0 bases; junction bases outside the gene matches: 6. Combining the CDR3 with reference TRBV19 and TRBJ1-5 gives the whole variable domain DGGITQSPKYLFRKEGQNVTLSCEQNLNHDAMYWYRQDPGQGLRLIYYSQIVNDFQKGDIAEGYSVSREKKESFPLTVTSAQKNPTAFYLCASSIQGQGYSNQPQHFGDGTRLSIL.

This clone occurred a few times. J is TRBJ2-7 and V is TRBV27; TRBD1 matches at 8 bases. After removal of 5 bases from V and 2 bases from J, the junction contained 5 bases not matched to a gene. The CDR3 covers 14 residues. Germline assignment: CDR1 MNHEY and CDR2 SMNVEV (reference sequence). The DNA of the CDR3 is TGTGCCAGCAGTCCACTGACAGGGGCCTACGAGCAGTACTTC. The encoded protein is CASSPLTGAYEQYF.

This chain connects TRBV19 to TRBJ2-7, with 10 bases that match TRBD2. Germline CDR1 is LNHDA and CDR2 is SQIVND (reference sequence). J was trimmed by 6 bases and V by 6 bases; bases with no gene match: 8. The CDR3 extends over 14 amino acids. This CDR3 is CASSLLAGVPEQYF. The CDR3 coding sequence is TGTGCCAGTAGCCTTCTAGCGGGAGTCCCCGAGCAGTACTTC. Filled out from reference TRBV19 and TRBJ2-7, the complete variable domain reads DGGITQSPKYLFRKEGQNVTLSCEQNLNHDAMYWYRQDPGQGLRLIYYSQIVNDFQKGDIAEGYSVSREKKESFPLTVTSAQKNPTAFYLCASSLLAGVPEQYFGPGTRLTVT.

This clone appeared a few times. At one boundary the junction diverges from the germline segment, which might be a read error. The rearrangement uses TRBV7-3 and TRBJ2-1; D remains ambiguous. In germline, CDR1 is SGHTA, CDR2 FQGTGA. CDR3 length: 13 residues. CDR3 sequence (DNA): TGTGCCAGCAGCCCCTCCCCCCACAATGACCAGTTCTTC. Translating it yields CASSPSPHNDQFF.

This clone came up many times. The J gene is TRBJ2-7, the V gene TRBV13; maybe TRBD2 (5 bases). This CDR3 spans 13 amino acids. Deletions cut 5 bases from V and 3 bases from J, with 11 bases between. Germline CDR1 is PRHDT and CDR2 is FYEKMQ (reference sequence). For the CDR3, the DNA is TGTGCCAGCAGCGTCCGGGGTGGCTACGAGCAGTACTTC. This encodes CASSVRGGYEQYF.

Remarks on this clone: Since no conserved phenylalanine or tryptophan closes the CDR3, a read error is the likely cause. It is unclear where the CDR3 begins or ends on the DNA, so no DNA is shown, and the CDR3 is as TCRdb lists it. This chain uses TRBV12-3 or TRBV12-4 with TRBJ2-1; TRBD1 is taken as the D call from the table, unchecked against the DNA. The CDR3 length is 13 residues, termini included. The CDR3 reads CASSLHGAIEQVY.

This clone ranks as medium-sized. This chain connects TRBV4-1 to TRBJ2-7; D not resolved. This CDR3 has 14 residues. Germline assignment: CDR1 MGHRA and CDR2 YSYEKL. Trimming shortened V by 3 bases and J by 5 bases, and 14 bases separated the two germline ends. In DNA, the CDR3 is TGCGCCAGCAGCCAGGATCCGACTTTTAACGAGCAGTACTTC. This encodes CASSQDPTFNEQYF.

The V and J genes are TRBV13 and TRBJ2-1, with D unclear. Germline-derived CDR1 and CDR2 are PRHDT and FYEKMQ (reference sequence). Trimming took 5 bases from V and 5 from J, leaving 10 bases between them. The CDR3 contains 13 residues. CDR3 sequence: CASSPSTNNEQFF. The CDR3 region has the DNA TGTGCCAGCAGCCCCAGTACCAACAATGAGCAGTTCTTC. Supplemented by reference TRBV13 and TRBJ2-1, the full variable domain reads AAGVIQSPRHLIKEKRETATLKCYPIPRHDTVYWYQQGPGQDPQFLISFYEKMQSDKGSIPDRFSAQQFSDYHSELNMSSLELGDSALYFCASSPSTNNEQFFGPGTRLTVL.

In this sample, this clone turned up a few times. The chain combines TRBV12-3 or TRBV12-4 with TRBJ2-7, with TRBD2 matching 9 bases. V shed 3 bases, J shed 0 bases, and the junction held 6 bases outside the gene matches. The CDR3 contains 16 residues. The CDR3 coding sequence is TGTGCCAGCAGTTTTTCAGCGGGGGGTCTCTCCTACGAGCAGTACTTC. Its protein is CASSFSAGGLSYEQYF.

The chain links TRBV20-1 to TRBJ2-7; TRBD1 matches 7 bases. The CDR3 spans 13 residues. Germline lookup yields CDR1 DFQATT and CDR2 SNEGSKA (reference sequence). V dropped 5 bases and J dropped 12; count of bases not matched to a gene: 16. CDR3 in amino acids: CSARDSVSNAVYF. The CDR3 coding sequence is TGCAGTGCTCGGGACAGTGTCTCGAACGCGGTGTACTTC.

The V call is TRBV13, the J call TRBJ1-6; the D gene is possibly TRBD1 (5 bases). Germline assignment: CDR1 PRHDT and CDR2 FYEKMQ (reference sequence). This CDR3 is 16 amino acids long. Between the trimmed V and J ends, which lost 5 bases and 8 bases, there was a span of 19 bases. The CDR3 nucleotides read TGTGCCAGCAGCCAATTGACCGGGGCAGAGCATTCACCCCTCCACTTT. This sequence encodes CASSQLTGAEHSPLHF.

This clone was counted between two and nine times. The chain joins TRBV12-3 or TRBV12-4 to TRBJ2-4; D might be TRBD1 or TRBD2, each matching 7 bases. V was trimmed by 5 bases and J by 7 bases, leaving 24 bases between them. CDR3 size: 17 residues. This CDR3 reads CASSQGGGPWGRNIQYF. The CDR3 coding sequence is TGTGCCAGCAGTCAGGGGGGGGGGCCATGGGGTAGGAACATTCAGTACTTC.